The entry below describes one T cell receptor beta chain. The assay was immunoSEQ multiplex PCR, and TCRdb's table has in-frame clones only and misses some. The table shows fewer than 15,000 clones, with roughly four fifths occurring only once. Trimming cost V 3 bases and J 2 bases, with 10 bases left between them. Germline V CDR1 and CDR2: SQVTM, ANQGSEA. This CDR3 comprises 13 residues. Treatment of the sample: randomized to nivolumab then ipilimumab (arm A) or the reverse (arm B). No patient had prior DNA-damaging chemotherapy. PBMC sorting kept live CD3+CD8+ cells without CD19 or CD56. The data derive from a study of sequential checkpoint blockade in melanoma. The overall study: Patients were randomized 1:1 to nivolumab-then-ipilimumab or ipilimumab-then-nivolumab first-line. Both treatment sequences were followed by maintenance nivolumab.

This rearrangement joins TRBV29-1 to TRBJ1-2, with D maybe TRBD1 (5 bases). The sequence was obtained from a human patient with melanoma. Some clones in this sample may be carry-over from other donors' samples. The sequencing used CD8+ T cells sorted from blood (inferred from file names), collected from a patient given nivolumab and ipilimumab in sequence. CDR3 coding DNA: TGCAGCGTTGAGGGGCAGTTAAACTATGGCTACACCTTC. Amino acids: CSVEGQLNYGYTF.